This TCR beta chain originates from a study of regulatory T cells in long-lasting Graves disease. Study-wide background: Graves' disease counted as persistent after over 5 years of antithyroid drugs with positive TSH receptor antibodies. Study results and limitations: Those with persistent disease had in common more public clonotypes (2,741) than new patients (approximately 990). Possibly, too few samples lowered accuracy. TCR diversity was lower in persistent Graves' patients (versus newly diagnosed ones).

Trimming cost V 6 bases and J 5 bases; bases outside gene matches: 7. Germline lookup yields CDR1 DFQATT and CDR2 SNEGSKA (reference sequence). CDR3 length: 14 residues. This clonotype was seen a few times. The antigen remains unidentified. Time point meaning: persistent/refractory GD, antithyroid drugs over 5 years with positive TRAb. PBMC-derived RNA was used for the TCR library. CDR3 regions were amplified by Arm-PCR using iRepertoire HTBI primers to build TCR beta libraries. TCRdb redid the calling of the multiplex PCR reads with MiXCR, one entry per CDR3 protein. The sample yields roughly 400,000 distinct CDR3 sequences, roughly 20% seen once.

The J gene is TRBJ2-1, the V gene TRBV20-1, with TRBD2 matching over 10 bases. The clonotype comes from a female donor with Graves disease. The sequencing here drew on peripheral blood mononuclear cells (PBMCs), taken when the disease was refractory, from a patient treated with antithyroid drugs. For the CDR3, the DNA is TGCAGTGCCGCAAGCGGGAGGGCCGACAATGAGCAGTTCTTC. Its translation: CSAASGRADNEQFF.